This paragraph covers one T cell receptor (beta chain) sequence. Losses at the gene ends were 7 bases for V and 6 bases for J; bases not matched to a gene: 7. Germline V gene data show CDR1 as SGHTA and CDR2 as FQGTGA. This CDR3 region has 15 residues. This sample is part of a study of cytomegalovirus exposure and HLA in healthy donors. 13 Jbeta primers and 60 Vbeta primers were used for the PCR. TCRdb keeps only in-frame clones here, not all; method: immunoSEQ multiplex PCR. The table lists around 200,000 clones, under 85% of them singletons. V usage is TRBV7-3 and J usage is TRBJ2-1; 12 bases match TRBD2. Sequences were obtained from PBMCs. The clonotype was recovered from a man aged 50 or older in good health and CMV-seronegative. The DNA of the CDR3 is TGTGCCAGCACCCTCGGACTAGCGGGGATCAATGAGCAGTTCTTC. It encodes CASTLGLAGINEQFF.